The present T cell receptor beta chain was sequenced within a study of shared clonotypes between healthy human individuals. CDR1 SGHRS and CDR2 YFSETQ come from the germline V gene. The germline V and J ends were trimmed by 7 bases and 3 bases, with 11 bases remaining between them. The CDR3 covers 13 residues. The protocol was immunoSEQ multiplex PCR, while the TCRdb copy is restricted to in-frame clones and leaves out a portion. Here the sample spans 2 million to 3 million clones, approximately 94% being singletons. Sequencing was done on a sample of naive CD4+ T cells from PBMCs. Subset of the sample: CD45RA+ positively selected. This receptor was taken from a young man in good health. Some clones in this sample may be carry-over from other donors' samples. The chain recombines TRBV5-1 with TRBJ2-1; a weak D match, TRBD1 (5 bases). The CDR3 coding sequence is TGCGCCAGCTTGAAAGACAGCTACAATGAGCAGTTCTTC. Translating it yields CASLKDSYNEQFF.